Given below is one T cell receptor beta chain in context. Naive CD4+ cells were CD45RA-selected; the remaining cells were memory. This entry is derived from a study of shared clonotypes between healthy human individuals. Turning to the study itself: Per donor, CD8 memory used one plate, CD8 naive used two, CD4 memory used three and CD4 naive used three.

A deep-level run was used for the assay. Clones were read by immunoSEQ multiplex PCR, and TCRdb kept only the in-frame ones, dropping some. The data hold 1,100,000 or so clones, with approximately 80% observed a single time. CDR3 length equals 17 residues. Germline values: CDR1 LGHNA, CDR2 YSLEER. V shed 0 bases and J 0 bases; nucleotides not matched to a gene: 4. The TCR was taken from a man between 18 and 29 years old in good health. Some clones in this sample may be carry-over from other donors' samples. The chain employs TRBV4-3 and TRBJ2-2, with 7 bases matching TRBD1. Sequencing was performed on memory CD4+ T cells from PBMCs. Subset meaning: CD45RA-negative fraction. This CDR3 is CASSQDAGTANTGELFF. For the CDR3, the DNA is TGCGCCAGCAGCCAAGACGCCGGGACAGCGAACACCGGGGAGCTGTTTTTT.